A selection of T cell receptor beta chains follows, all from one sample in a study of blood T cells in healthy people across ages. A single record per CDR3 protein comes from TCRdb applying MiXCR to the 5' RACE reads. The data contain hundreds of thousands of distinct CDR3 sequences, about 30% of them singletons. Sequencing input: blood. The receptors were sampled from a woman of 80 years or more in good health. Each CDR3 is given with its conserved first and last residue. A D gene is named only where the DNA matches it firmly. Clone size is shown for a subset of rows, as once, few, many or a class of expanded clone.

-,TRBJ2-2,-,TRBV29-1,CSVTRGSNTGELFF,TGCAGCGTGACCAGGGGATCGAACACCGGGGAGCTGTTTTTT
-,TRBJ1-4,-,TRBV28,CTSSRGGQNNEKLFF,TGTACCAGCAGCCGTGGGGGGCAGAATAATGAAAAACTGTTTTTT
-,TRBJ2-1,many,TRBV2,CASSERGSVNNNEQFF,TGTGCCAGCAGTGAAAGGGGCAGCGTTAATAACAATGAGCAGTTCTTC
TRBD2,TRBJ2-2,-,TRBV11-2,CASSGTSGALRTGELFF,TGTGCCAGCAGCGGGACTAGCGGGGCCCTTCGGACCGGGGAGCTGTTTTTT
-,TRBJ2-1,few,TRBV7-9,CASSLNGGLYNEQFF,TGTGCCAGCAGCTTAAACGGGGGCCTCTACAATGAGCAGTTCTTC
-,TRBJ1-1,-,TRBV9,CASSAYVTTEAFF,TGTGCCAGCAGCGCCTACGTAACGACTGAAGCTTTCTTT
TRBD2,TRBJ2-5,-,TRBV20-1,CSAETSGVGGEQYF,TGCAGTGCTGAGACTAGCGGGGTGGGGGGTGAGCAGTACTTC
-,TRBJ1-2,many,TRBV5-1,CASSLLRANYGYTF,TGCGCCAGCAGCTTGCTTCGAGCTAACTATGGCTACACCTTC
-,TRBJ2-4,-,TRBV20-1,CSARSQLRGTGFAEQNIQYF,TGCAGTGCTAGATCACAACTCCGGGGGACGGGGTTTGCGGAGCAAAACATTCAGTACTTC
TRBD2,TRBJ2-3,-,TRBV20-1,CSARLPSGAGTDTQYF,TGCAGTGCCCGCCTGCCCAGCGGGGCGGGGACAGATACGCAGTATTTT
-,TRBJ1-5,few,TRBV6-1,CATANLGREYSNQPQHF,TGTGCCACCGCAAATCTCGGACGGGAATATAGCAATCAGCCCCAGCATTTT
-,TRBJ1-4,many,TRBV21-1,CASSNRSRGLFF,TGTGCCAGCAGCAACAGATCCCGGGGACTGTTTTTT
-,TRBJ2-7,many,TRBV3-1,CASSQVPDYEQYF,TGTGCCAGCAGCCAAGTACCAGACTACGAGCAGTACTTC
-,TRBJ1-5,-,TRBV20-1,CSVGRDRASGSNQPQHF,TGCAGTGTAGGGAGGGACCGGGCCTCGGGAAGCAATCAGCCCCAGCATTTT
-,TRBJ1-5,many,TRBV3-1,CASSQAPGMNQPQHF,TGTGCCAGCAGCCAAGCCCCAGGAATGAATCAGCCCCAGCATTTT
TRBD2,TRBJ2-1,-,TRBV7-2,CASSALGAGGSYNEQFF,TGTGCCAGCAGCGCCCTGGGCGCGGGGGGCTCCTACAATGAGCAGTTCTTC
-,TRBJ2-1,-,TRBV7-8,CANSLVKSNEQFF,TGTGCCAACAGCTTAGTTAAGAGCAATGAGCAGTTCTTC
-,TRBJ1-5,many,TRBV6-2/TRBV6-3,CASRKGRISNQPQHF,TGTGCCAGCAGAAAGGGGAGAATTAGCAATCAGCCCCAGCATTTT
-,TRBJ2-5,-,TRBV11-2,CASGSSGQGAGTQYF,TGTGCCAGCGGCTCTAGCGGGCAGGGGGCAGGGACCCAGTACTTC
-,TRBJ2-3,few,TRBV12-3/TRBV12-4,CASSLMRVGTDTQYF,TGTGCCAGCAGTTTAATGAGGGTCGGGACAGATACGCAGTATTTT
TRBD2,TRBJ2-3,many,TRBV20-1,CSAQLGSGGADTQYF,TGCAGTGCCCAGCTGGGCAGCGGGGGTGCAGATACGCAGTATTTT
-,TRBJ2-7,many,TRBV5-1,CASGDGTYEQYF,TGCGCCAGCGGGGACGGTACCTACGAGCAGTACTTC
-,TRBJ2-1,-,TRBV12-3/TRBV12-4,CASSLLTGIFDNEQFF,TGTGCCAGCAGTCTACTGACAGGTATATTCGACAATGAGCAGTTCTTC
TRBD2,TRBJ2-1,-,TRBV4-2,CASSQVTSGGVEQFF,TGTGCCAGCAGCCAAGTTACTAGCGGGGGGGTTGAGCAGTTCTTC
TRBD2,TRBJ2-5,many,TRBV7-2,CASSPSSGGAETQYF,TGTGCCAGCAGCCCCTCTAGCGGGGGGGCGGAGACCCAGTACTTC
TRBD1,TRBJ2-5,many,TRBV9,CASSAAGQGFQETQYF,TGTGCCAGCAGCGCCGCAGGACAGGGGTTCCAAGAGACCCAGTACTTC
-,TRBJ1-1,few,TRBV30,CAWSEGLLQAFF,TGTGCCTGGAGTGAGGGCCTCCTACAAGCTTTCTTT
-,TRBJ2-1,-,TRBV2,CASEDSTNNEQFF,TGTGCCAGCGAGGACAGTACGAACAATGAGCAGTTCTTC
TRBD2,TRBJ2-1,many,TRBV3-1,CASSQDWGGGSFTHEQFF,TGTGCCAGCAGCCAAGATTGGGGCGGGGGGAGTTTTACCCATGAGCAGTTCTTC
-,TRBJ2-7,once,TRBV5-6,CASSLMKVSILNYF,TGTGCCAGCAGCTTGATGAAGGTATCTATCCTCAACTACTTC
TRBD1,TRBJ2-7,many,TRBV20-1,CSAGGTDYEQYF,TGCAGTGCTGGTGGGACAGACTACGAGCAGTACTTC
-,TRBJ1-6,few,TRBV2,CASSEDTRRPLHF,TGTGCCAGCAGTGAAGACACACGAAGACCCCTCCACTTT
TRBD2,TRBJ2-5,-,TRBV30,CAWTRLAGVTQYF,TGTGCCTGGACGAGACTAGCGGGGGTGACCCAGTACTTC
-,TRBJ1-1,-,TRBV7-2,CASSFTLDTEAFF,TGTGCCAGCAGCTTTACCCTGGACACTGAAGCTTTCTTT
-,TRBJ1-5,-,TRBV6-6,CASRRGTLDQPQHF,TGTGCCAGCAGGAGGGGGACACTGGATCAGCCCCAGCATTTT
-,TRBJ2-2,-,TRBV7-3,CASSLEADGTGELFF,TGTGCCAGCAGCTTGGAGGCCGACGGGACCGGGGAGCTGTTTTTT
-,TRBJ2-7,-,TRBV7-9,CASSLSSGARNEQYF,TGTGCCAGCAGTTTGTCTTCAGGGGCTAGGAACGAGCAGTACTTC
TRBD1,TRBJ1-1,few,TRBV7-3,CASSLGTGGNTEAFF,TGTGCCAGCAGCTTAGGGACAGGGGGCAACACTGAAGCTTTCTTT
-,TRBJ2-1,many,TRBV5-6,CASSPRSHEQFF,TGTGCCAGCAGCCCCCGGAGTCATGAGCAGTTCTTC
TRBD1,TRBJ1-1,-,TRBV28,CASSSGTGKGFAAFF,TGTGCCAGCAGTTCCGGGACAGGCAAGGGGTTTGCGGCTTTCTTT
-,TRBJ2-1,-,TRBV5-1,CASKIANYNEQFF,TGCGCCAGCAAAATAGCGAACTACAATGAGCAGTTCTTC
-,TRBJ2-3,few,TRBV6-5,CASSYSTRDFSTGTLYF,TGTGCCAGCAGTTACTCGACCAGAGACTTTAGCACAGGTACGCTGTATTTT
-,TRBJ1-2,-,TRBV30,CTCSTGANYGYTF,TGTACCTGTTCGACAGGCGCTAACTATGGCTACACCTTC
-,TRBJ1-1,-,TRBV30,CAWRGVGAGTEAFF,TGTGCCTGGAGGGGGGTGGGGGCAGGCACTGAAGCTTTCTTT
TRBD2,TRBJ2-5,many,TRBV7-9,CASRTSGGNQETQYF,TGTGCCAGCAGGACTAGCGGGGGGAATCAAGAGACCCAGTACTTC
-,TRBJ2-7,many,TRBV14,CARNRGYEQYF,TGTGCCAGAAATCGGGGCTACGAGCAGTACTTC
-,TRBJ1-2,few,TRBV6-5,CASSFSTGEVYYGYTF,TGTGCCAGCAGTTTTAGTACAGGAGAAGTTTACTATGGCTACACCTTC